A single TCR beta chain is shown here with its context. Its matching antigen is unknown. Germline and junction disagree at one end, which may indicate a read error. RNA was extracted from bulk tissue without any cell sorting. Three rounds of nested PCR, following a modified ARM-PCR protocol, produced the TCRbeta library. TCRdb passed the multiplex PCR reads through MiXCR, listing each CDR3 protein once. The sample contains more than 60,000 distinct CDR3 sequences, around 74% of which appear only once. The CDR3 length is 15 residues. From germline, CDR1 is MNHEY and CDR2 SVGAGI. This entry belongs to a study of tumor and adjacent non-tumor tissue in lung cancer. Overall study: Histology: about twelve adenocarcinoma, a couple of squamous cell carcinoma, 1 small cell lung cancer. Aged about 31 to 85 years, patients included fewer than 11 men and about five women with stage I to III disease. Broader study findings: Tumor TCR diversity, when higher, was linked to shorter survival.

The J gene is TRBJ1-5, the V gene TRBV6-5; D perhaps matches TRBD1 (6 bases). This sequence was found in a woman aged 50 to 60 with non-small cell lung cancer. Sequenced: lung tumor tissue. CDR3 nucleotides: TGTGACAGCAGTTACCCCACAGGGACTGATCAGCCCCAGCATTTT. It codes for CDSSYPTGTDQPQHF.